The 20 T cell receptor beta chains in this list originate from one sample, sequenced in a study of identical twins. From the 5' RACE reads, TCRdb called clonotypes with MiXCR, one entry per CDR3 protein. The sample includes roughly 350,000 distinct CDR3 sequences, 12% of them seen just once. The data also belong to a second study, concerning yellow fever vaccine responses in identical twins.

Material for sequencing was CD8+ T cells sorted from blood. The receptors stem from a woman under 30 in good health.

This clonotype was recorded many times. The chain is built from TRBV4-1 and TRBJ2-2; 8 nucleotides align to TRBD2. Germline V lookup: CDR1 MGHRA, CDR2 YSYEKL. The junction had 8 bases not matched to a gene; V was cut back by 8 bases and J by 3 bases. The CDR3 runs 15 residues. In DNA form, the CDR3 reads TGCGCCAGCGGACCGAGCGGGGGTCACACCGGGGAGCTGTTTTTT. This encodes CASGPSGGHTGELFF.

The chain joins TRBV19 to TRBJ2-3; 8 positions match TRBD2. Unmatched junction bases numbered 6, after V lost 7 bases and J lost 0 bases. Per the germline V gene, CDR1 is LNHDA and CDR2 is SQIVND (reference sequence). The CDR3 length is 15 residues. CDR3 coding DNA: TGTGCCAGTAAAGTAGCGGGGCGAAGCACAGATACGCAGTATTTT. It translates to CASKVAGRSTDTQYF.

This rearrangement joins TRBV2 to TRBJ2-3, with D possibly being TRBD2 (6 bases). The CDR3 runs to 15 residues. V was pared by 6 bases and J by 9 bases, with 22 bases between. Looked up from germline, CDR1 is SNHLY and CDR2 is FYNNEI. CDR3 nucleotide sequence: TGTGCCAGCAGGGGACTGATCGGTCCCAATGGGACGCAGTATTTT. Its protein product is CASRGLIGPNGTQYF.

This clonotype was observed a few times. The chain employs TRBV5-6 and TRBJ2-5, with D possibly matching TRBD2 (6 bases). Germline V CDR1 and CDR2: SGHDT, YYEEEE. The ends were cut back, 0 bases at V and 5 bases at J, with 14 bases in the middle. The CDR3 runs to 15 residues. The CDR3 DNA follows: TGTGCCAGCAGCTTGGAGGGGAGTCGGGAGGAGACCCAGTACTTC. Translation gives CASSLEGSREETQYF.

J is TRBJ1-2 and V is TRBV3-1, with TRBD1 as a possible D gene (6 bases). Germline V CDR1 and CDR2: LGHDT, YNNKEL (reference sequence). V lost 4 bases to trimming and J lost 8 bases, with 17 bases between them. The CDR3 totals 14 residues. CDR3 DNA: TGTGCCAGCAGCCCGGGGACACGGGGTAGCGGCTACACCTTC. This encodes CASSPGTRGSGYTF.

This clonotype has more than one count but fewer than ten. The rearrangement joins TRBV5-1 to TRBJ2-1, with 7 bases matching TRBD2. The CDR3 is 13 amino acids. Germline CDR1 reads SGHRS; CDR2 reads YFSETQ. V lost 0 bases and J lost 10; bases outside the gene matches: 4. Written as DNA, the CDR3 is TGCGCCAGCAGCTTGGATTTTAGCGGGGAGCAGTTCTTC. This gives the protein CASSLDFSGEQFF.

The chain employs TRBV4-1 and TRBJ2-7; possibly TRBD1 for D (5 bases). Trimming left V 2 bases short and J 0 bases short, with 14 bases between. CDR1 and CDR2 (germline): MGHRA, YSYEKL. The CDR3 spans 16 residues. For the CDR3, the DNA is TGCGCCAGCAGCCAAACTTTTCCAGGGCACTCCTACGAGCAGTACTTC. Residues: CASSQTFPGHSYEQYF.

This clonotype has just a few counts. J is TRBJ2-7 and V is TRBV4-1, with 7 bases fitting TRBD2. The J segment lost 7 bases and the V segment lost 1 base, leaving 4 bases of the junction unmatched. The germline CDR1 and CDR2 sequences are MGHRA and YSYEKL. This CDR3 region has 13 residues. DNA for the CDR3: TGCGCCAGCAGCCAAGGGAGGGGAGGGGAGCAGTACGTC. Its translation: CASSQGRGGEQYV.

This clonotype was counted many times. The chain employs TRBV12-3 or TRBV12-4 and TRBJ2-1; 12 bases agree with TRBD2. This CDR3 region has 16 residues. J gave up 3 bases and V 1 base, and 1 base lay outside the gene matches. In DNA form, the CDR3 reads TGTGCCAGCAGTTTAGAGGGACTAGCGGGCTACAATGAGCAGTTCTTC. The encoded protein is CASSLEGLAGYNEQFF.

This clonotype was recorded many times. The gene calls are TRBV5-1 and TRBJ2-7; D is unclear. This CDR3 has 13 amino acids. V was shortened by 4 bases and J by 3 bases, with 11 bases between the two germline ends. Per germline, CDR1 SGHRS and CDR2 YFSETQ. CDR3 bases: TGCGCCAGCAGCAGTAGGGCCAACTACGAGCAGTACTTC. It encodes CASSSRANYEQYF.

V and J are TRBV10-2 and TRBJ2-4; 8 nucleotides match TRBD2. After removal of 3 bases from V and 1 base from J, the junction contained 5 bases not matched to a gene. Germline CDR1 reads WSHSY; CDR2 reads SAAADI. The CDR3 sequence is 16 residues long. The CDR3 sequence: CASSEFGGGAKNIQYF. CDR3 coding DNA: TGCGCCAGCAGTGAATTTGGCGGGGGGGCCAAAAACATTCAGTACTTC.

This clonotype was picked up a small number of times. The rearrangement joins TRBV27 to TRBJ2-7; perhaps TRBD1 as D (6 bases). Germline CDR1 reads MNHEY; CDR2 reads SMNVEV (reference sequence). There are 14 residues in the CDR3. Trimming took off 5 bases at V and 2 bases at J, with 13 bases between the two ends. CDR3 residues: CASSLGRDTYEQYF. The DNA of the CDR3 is TGTGCCAGCAGTCTCGGACGGGACACCTACGAGCAGTACTTC.

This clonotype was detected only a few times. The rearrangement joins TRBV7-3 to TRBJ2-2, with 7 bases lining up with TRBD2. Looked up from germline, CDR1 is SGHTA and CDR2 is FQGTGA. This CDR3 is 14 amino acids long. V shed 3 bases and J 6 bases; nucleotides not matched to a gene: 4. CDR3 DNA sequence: TGTGCCAGCAGCTTCGGAGGGAGGGCCGGGGAGCTGTTTTTT. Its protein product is CASSFGGRAGELFF.

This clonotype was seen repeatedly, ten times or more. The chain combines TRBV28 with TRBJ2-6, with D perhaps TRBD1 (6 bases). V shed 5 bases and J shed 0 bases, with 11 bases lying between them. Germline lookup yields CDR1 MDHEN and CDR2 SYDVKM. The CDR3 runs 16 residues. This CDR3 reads CASSTWTDSGANVLTF. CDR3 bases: TGTGCCAGCAGTACATGGACAGACTCTGGGGCCAACGTCCTGACTTTC.

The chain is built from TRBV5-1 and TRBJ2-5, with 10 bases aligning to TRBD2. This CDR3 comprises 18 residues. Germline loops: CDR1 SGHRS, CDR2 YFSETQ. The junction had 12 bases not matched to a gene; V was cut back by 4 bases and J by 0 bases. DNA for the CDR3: TGCGCCAGCAGCGGGCTAGCGGGGGCCTCCTGGTACCAAGAGACCCAGTACTTC. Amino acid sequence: CASSGLAGASWYQETQYF.

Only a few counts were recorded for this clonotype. CDR3 in amino acids: CASSPWTGRRFYEQFF. The CDR3 DNA reads as TGTGCCAGCAGCCCTTGGACCGGGAGGCGATTTTATGAGCAGTTCTTC. This rearrangement joins TRBV14 to TRBJ2-1; the match to TRBD2 covers 7 bases. The CDR3 has 16 residues. J was trimmed by 8 bases and V by 4 bases; bases with no gene match: 14. Germline CDR1 is SGHDN and CDR2 is FVKESK. The variable domain in full, completed from reference TRBV14 and TRBJ2-1, reads EAGVTQFPSHSVIEKGQTVTLRCDPISGHDNLYWYRRVMGKEIKFLLHFVKESKQDESGMPNNRFLAERTGGTYSTLKVQPAELEDSGVYFCASSPWTGRRFYEQFFGPGTRLTVL.

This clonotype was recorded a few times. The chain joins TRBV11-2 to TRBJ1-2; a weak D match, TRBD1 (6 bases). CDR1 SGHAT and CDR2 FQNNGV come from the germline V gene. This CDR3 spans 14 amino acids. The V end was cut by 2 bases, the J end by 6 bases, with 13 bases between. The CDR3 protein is CASSLYGGANGYTF. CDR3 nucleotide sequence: TGTGCCAGCAGCTTATATGGGGGCGCGAATGGCTACACCTTC. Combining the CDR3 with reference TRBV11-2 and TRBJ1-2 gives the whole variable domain EAGVAQSPRYKIIEKRQSVAFWCNPISGHATLYWYQQILGQGPKLLIQFQNNGVVDDSQLPKDRFSAERLKGVDSTLKIQPAKLEDSAVYLCASSLYGGANGYTFGSGTRLTVV.

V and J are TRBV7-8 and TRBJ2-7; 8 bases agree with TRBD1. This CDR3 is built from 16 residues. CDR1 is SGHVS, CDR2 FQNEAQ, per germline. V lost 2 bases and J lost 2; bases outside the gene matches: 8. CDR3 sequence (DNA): TGTGCCAGCAGCTTACCCGGGACAGGTAGAACCTACGAGCAGTACTTC. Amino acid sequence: CASSLPGTGRTYEQYF.

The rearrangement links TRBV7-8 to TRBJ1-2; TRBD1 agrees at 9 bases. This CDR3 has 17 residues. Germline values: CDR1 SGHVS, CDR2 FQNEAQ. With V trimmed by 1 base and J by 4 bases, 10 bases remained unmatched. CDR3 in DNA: TGTGCCAGCAGCTTAGTCGCCGGGACAGGGCCCCCCTATGGCTACACCTTC. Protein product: CASSLVAGTGPPYGYTF. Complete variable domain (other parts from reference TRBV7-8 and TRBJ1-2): GAGVSQSPRYKVAKRGQDVALRCDPISGHVSLFWYQQALGQGPEFLTYFQNEAQLDKSGLPSDRFFAERPEGSVSTLKIQRTQQEDSAVYLCASSLVAGTGPPYGYTFGSGTRLTVV.

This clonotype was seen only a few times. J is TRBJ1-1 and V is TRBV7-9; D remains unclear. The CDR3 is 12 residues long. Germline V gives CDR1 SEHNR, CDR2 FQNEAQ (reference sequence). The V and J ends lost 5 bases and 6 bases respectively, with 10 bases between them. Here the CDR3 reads CASSATSAEAFF. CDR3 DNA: TGTGCCAGCAGCGCCACAAGCGCTGAAGCTTTCTTT.